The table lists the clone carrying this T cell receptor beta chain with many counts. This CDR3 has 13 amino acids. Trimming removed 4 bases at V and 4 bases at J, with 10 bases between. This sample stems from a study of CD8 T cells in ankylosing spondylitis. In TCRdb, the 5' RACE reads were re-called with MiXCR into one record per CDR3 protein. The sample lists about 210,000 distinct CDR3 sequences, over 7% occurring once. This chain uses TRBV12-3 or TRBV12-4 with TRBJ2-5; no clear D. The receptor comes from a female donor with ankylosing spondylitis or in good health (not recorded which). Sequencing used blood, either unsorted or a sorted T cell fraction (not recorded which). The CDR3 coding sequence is TGTGCCAGCAGTTCAGGCACTCCAGAGACCCAGTACTTC. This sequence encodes CASSSGTPETQYF.